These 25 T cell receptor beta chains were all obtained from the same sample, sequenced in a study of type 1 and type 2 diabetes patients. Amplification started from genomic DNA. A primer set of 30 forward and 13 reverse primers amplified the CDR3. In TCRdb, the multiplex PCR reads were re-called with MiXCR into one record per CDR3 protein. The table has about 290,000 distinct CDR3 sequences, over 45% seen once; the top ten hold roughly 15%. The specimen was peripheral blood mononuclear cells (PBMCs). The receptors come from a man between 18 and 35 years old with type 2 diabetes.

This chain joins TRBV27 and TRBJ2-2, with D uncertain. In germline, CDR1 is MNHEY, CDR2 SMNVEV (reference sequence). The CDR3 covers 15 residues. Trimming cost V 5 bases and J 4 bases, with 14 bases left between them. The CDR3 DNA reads TGTGCCAGCAGTCCCATGGCGGTAACCACCGGGGAGCTGTTTTTT. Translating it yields CASSPMAVTTGELFF.

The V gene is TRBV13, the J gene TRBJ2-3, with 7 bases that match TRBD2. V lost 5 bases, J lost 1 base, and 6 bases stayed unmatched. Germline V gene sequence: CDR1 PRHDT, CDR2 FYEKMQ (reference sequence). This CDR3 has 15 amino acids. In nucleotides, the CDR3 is TGTGCCAGCAGCCTGGGGGGGTGGGGCACAGATACGCAGTATTTT. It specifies CASSLGGWGTDTQYF.

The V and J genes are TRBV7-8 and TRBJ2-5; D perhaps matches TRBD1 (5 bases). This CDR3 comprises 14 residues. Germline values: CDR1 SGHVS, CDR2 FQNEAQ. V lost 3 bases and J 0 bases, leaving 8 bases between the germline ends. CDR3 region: CASSLSRDQETQYF. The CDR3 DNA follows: TGTGCCAGCAGCTTGTCCAGGGACCAAGAGACCCAGTACTTC.

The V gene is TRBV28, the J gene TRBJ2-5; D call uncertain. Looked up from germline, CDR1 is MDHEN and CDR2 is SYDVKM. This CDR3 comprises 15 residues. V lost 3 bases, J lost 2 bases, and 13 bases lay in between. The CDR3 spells CASSFRWDPQETQYF. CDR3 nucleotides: TGTGCCAGCAGTTTTAGGTGGGATCCTCAAGAGACCCAGTACTTC.

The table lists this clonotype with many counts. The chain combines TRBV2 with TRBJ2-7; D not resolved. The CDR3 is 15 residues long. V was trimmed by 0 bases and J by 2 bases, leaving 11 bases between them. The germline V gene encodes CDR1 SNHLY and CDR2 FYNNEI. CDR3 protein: CASSEAYFQTYEQYF. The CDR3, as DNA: TGTGCCAGCAGTGAAGCCTACTTTCAGACCTACGAGCAGTACTTC.

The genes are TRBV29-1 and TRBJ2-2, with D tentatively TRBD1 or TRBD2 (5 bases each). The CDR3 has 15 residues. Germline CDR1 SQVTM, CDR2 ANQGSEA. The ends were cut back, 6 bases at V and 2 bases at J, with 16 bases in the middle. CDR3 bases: TGCAGCGTGCAGGGACCTAGTAGCAACACCGGGGAGCTGTTTTTT. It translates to CSVQGPSSNTGELFF.

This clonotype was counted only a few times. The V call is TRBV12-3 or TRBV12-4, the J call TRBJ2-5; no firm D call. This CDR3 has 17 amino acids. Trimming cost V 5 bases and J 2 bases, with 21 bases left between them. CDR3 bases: TGTGCCAGCAGTCGGAGAGTCTCGCCCACTCGACAAGAGACCCAGTACTTC. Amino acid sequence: CASSRRVSPTRQETQYF.

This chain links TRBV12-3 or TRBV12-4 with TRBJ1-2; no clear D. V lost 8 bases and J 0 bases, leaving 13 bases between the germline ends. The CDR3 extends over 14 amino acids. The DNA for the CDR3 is TGTGCCAGCGTCAGGAGGCTAGCTAACTATGGCTACACCTTC. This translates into CASVRRLANYGYTF.

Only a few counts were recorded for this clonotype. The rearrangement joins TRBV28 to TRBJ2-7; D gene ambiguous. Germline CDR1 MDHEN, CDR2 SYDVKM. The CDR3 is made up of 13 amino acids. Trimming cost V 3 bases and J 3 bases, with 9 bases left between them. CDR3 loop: CASSFGYHYEQYF. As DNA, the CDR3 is TGTGCCAGCAGTTTTGGGTATCACTACGAGCAGTACTTC. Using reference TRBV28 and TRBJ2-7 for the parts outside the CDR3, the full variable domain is DVKVTQSSRYLVKRTGEKVFLECVQDMDHENMFWYRQDPGLGLRLIYFSYDVKMKEKGDIPEGYSVSREKKERFSLILESASTNQTSMYLCASSFGYHYEQYFGPGTRLTVT.

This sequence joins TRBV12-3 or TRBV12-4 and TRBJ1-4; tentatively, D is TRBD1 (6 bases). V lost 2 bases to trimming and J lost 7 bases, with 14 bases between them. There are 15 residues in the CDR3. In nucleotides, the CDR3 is TGTGCCAGCAGTTTATTCGGGGACACTCCTGAAAAACTGTTTTTT. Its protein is CASSLFGDTPEKLFF.

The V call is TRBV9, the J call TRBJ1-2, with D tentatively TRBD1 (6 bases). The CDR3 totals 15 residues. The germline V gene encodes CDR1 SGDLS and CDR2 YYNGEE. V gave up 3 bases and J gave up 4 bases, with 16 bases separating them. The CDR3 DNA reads TGTGCCAGCAGCGCTAACAGGGATTTGGGCTATGGCTACACCTTC. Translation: CASSANRDLGYGYTF.

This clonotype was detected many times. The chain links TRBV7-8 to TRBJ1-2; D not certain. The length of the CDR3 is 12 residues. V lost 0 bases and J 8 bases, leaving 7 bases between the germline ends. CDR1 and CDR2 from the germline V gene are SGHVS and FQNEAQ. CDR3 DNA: TGTGCCAGCAGCTTAGCAGAATGGGGCTACACCTTC. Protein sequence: CASSLAEWGYTF. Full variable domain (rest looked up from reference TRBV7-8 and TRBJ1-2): GAGVSQSPRYKVAKRGQDVALRCDPISGHVSLFWYQQALGQGPEFLTYFQNEAQLDKSGLPSDRFFAERPEGSVSTLKIQRTQQEDSAVYLCASSLAEWGYTFGSGTRLTVV.

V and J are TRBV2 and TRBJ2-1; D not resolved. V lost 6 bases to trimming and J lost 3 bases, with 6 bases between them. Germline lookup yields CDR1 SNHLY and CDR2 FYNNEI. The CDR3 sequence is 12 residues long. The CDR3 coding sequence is TGTGCCAGCAGGCAGGACTACAATGAGCAGTTCTTC. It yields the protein CASRQDYNEQFF.

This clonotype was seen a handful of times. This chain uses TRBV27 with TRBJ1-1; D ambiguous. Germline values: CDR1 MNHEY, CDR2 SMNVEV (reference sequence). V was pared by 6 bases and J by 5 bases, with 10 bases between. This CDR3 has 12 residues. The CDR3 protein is CASRSGYTEAFF. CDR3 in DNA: TGTGCCAGCAGGTCCGGTTATACTGAAGCTTTCTTT.

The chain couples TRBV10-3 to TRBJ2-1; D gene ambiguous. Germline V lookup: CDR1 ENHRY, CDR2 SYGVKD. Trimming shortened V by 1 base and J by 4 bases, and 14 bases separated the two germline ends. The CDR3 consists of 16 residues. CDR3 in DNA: TGTGCCATCAGTGAGTATGTAGGGCAGGATTACAATGAGCAGTTCTTC. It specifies CAISEYVGQDYNEQFF.

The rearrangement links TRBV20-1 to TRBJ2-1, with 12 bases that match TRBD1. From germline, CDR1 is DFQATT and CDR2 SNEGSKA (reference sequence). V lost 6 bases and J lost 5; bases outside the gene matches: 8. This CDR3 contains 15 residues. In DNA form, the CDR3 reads TGCAGTGCCGCCGGGACAGGGGGCTTTCACAATGAGCAGTTCTTC. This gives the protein CSAAGTGGFHNEQFF.

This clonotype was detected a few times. Written as DNA, the CDR3 is TGTGCCAGCAGTCACCCGGGACAGGGAAAAAACTATGGCTACACCTTC. It is translated as CASSHPGQGKNYGYTF. The chain joins TRBV6-6 to TRBJ1-2, with 9 bases fitting TRBD1. CDR1 and CDR2 from the germline V gene are MNHNY and SVGAGI (reference sequence). The CDR3 length is 16 residues. With 5 bases clipped from V and 2 bases from J, the junction kept 9 bases outside the gene matches.

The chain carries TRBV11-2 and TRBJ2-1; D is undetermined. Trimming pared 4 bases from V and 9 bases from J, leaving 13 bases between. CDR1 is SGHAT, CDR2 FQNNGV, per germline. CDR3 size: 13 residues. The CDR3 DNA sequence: TGTGCCAGCAGCTCAGTAAGATGGGGTGAGCAGTTCTTC. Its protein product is CASSSVRWGEQFF.

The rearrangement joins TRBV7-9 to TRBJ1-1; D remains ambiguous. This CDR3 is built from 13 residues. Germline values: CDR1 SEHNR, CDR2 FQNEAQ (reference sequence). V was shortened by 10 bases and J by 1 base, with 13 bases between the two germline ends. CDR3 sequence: CATDEAANTEAFF. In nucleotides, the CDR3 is TGTGCCACCGACGAGGCAGCGAACACTGAAGCTTTCTTT. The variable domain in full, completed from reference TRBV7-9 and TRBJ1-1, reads DTGVSQNPRHKITKRGQNVTFRCDPISEHNRLYWYRQTLGQGPEFLTYFQNEAQLEKSRLLSDRFSAERPKGSFSTLEIQRTEQGDSAMYLCATDEAANTEAFFGQGTRLTVV.

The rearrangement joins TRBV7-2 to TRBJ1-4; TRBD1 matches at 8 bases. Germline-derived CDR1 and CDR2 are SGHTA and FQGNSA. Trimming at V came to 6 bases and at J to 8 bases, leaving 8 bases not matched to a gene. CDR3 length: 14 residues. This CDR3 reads CASSLNRGYEKLFF. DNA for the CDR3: TGTGCCAGCAGTTTAAACAGGGGGTACGAAAAACTGTTTTTT.

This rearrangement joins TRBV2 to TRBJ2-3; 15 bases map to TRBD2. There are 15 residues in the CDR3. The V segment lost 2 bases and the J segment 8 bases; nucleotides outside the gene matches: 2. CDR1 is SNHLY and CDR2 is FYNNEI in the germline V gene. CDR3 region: CASSEPGLAGGTQYF. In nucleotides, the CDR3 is TGTGCCAGCAGTGAACCGGGACTAGCGGGAGGTACGCAGTATTTT.

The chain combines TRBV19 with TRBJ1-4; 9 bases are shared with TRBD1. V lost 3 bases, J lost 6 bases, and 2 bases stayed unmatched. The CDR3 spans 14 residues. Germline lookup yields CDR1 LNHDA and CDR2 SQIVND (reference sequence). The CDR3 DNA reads TGTGCCAGTAGTATCCGGACAGGGGATGAAAAACTGTTTTTT. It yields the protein CASSIRTGDEKLFF.

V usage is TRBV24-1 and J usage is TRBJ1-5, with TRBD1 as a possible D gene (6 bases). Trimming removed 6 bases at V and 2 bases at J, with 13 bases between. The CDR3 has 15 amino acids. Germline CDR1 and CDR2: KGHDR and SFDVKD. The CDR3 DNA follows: TGTGCCACCAGTACACAGGGTGAGGGCAATCAGCCCCAGCATTTT. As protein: CATSTQGEGNQPQHF.

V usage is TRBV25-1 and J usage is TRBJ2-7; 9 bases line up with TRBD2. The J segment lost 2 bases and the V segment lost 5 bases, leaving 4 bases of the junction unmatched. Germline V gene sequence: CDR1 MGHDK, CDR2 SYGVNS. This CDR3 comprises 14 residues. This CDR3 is CASSTSGRPYEQYF. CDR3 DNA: TGTGCCAGCAGTACCAGCGGGAGGCCCTACGAGCAGTACTTC.

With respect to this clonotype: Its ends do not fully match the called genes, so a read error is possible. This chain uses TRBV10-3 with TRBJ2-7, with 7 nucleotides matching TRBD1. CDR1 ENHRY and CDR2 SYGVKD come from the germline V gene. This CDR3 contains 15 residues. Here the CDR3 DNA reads TGTGCCAGCAGTGTAACGCAGACAGGGTATAATGAGCAGTACTTC. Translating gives CASSVTQTGYNEQYF.